This T cell receptor beta chain was recorded in a study of T cell responses to AZD1222 COVID-19 vaccine. Overall study results and limits: It should be noted that donors were predominantly white British and more often female, and clonal diversity was possibly underestimated.

Turning to this clone: Its antigen is not identified.

Repertoires were generated with immunoSEQ multiplex PCR, while TCRdb's copy carries only in-frame clones and drops some. The table includes roughly 45,000 clones, 65% to 80% detected once. This CDR3 is built from 15 residues. Germline values: CDR1 SGHRS, CDR2 YFSETQ. V was pared by 5 bases and J by 4 bases, with 16 bases between. This chain connects TRBV5-1 to TRBJ2-1; D is tentatively TRBD1 or TRBD2 (6 bases each). The origin of this receptor is an adult in good health. Here the sequenced sample was peripheral blood, taken on day 0 of AZD1222 vaccination. DNA of the CDR3: TGCGCCAGCAGAGGCTTGGGGGGCCAGTACAATGAGCAGTTCTTC. This codes for CASRGLGGQYNEQFF.